This T cell receptor beta chain was captured by sequencing in a study of monozygotic twins with inflammatory bowel disease. Study outcomes and limitations: Clonotype sharing was lower in IBD patients than healthy twins, most markedly with disease activity.

TCRdb reanalyzed the 5' RACE reads, giving one entry per CDR3 protein sequence and no DNA. The ten top clones account for 1.2%, within a sample of 110,000 to 150,000 distinct CDR3 sequences. CDR3 length: 12 residues. The germline V gene has CDR1 SQVTM and CDR2 ANQGSEA. A word on this clonotype: Its cognate antigen is unknown.

The rearrangement uses TRBV29-1 and TRBJ2-2; lacking DNA, the TRBD1 call made by TCRdb goes unchecked. The sequenced material came from blood. This TCR derives from a human donor with ulcerative colitis or Crohn's disease, or a healthy co-twin of an affected twin (not recorded which). The CDR3 sequence: CSVEGGIGELFF.